One and the same sample provided the 5 T cell receptor beta chains below, sequenced in a study of T cell repertoires in cytomegalovirus infection. MiXCR, run by TCRdb on the reads, gives a single entry per CDR3 protein. Of hundreds of thousands of distinct CDR3 sequences listed, 17% were seen once; the top ten hold more than 10%. The specimen sequenced was PBMCs. All receptors come from a human donor in good health (CMV status not recorded). Some clones in this sample may be carry-over from other donors' samples.

The V and J genes are TRBV6-2 or TRBV6-3 and TRBJ2-7; D possibly corresponds to TRBD2 (5 bases). Germline CDR1 is MNHEY and CDR2 is SVGEGT. The V and J ends lost 7 bases and 2 bases respectively, with 18 bases between them. The CDR3 extends over 15 amino acids. CDR3 DNA: TGTGCCAGCACCCTAGGAGGACTCCCAACCTACGAGCAGTACTTC. This gives the protein CASTLGGLPTYEQYF.

This clonotype was seen many times. The V gene is TRBV7-9, the J gene TRBJ2-7; the D gene could be TRBD1 or TRBD2 (6 bases each). Trimming cost V 2 bases and J 0 bases, with 14 bases left between them. Germline-derived CDR1 and CDR2 are SEHNR and FQNEAQ (reference sequence). This CDR3 has 16 residues. In DNA form, the CDR3 reads TGTGCCAGCAGCTTATACCCGGGGGCAAACTCCTACGAGCAGTACTTC. This gives the protein CASSLYPGANSYEQYF.

This clonotype appeared a few times. The V gene is TRBV7-2, the J gene TRBJ1-6; D uncertain. The germline CDR1 and CDR2 sequences are SGHTA and FQGNSA. Trimming shortened V by 0 bases and J by 5 bases, and 11 bases separated the two germline ends. This CDR3 region has 16 residues. CDR3 DNA: TGTGCCAGCAGCTTAGCTGGGAGGGTTAATAATTCACCCCTCCACTTT. The encoded protein is CASSLAGRVNNSPLHF.

This clonotype was seen a few times. The V call is TRBV6-6, the J call TRBJ2-7; D gene uncertain. CDR3 length: 11 amino acids. CDR1 and CDR2 from the germline V gene are MNHNY and SVGAGI (reference sequence). Trimming removed 6 bases from V and 7 bases from J, with 10 bases in between. The CDR3, as DNA: TGTGCCAGCAGCGAGCCGGCGGAGCAGTACTTC. This gives the protein CASSEPAEQYF.

This clonotype was counted many times. The rearrangement links TRBV7-2 to TRBJ2-5; the match to TRBD2 covers 7 bases. Germline CDR1 is SGHTA and CDR2 is FQGNSA. V lost 3 bases, J lost 0 bases, and 1 base stayed unmatched. This CDR3 region has 14 residues. In DNA form, the CDR3 reads TGTGCCAGCAGCTTGGGACTACACCAAGAGACCCAGTACTTC. Translated, it gives CASSLGLHQETQYF.